This is a list of T cell receptor beta chains from one sample in a study of blood T cell repertoires in COVID-19. Sequenced by immunoSEQ multiplex PCR; TCRdb stores in-frame clones only, minus some. The table lists around 390,000 clones, 87% of them singletons. The sequenced material came from PBMCs or T cells enriched from blood (not recorded which). The receptors stem from a woman in her forties or fifties who had recovered from COVID-19. The conserved cysteine and the conserved F or W are not part of the CDR3 here. Fields, in order: clone size, V gene, CDR3 protein. The size of a clone is reported for some rows only, either as once, few or many, or as a class for expanded clones.

>-|TRBV3-1/TRBV3-2
ASSRVGRGTYEQY
>once|TRBV29-1
SVEDRYRQGSYEQY
>-|TRBV27
ASSLNRGEGYT
>-|TRBV30
AWSVFDSMNTEAF
>-|TRBV11-3
ASSLGKLAGGLEAQY
>-|TRBV4-3
ASSQDLGTTGYGYT
>-|TRBV5-1
ASSLSGWDTEAF
>few|TRBV5-1
ASSAKGQGGSPLH
>few|TRBV29-1
SVAGIGQYTEAF
>many|TRBV7-9
ASSSPGGQY
>-|TRBV21-1
ASSKAPPDNHQPQH
>once|TRBV29-1
SVAWGGTGELF
>-|TRBV5-1
ASKTGGWTDTQY
>few|TRBV6-5
ASSRQGAREAF
>-|TRBV5-1
ASSLELIQGVDGYT
>-|TRBV4-1
ASSQGGLLETDTQY
>-|TRBV27
ASSRGLAGGPADTQY
>few|TRBV27
ASSRRQVPPFTYT
>few|TRBV19
ASTPWGDRASRPQH
>-|TRBV7-9
ASSFGEGGTDTQY
>-|TRBV7-2
ASTKRGQDTLSNQPQH
>-|TRBV19
ASSIQSRGSGANEQF
>-|TRBV28
ASSLPAAGANVLT
>-|TRBV7-9
ASSKGQGDQPQH
>-|TRBV5-1
ASSQGGLEQF
>-|TRBV7-2
ASSNPGIQETQY
>-|TRBV5-6
ASTPRGLTDSPLH
>-|TRBV5-8
ASSLGDTGEEGNQPQH
>-|TRBV18
ASSPSGGKTEAF
>-|TRBV2
ASSGLAETQY
>-|TRBV19
ASSIRRGPDQPQH
>-|TRBV25-1
ASSEIGRSEAF
>once|TRBV5-6
ASSLKSAASEAF
>-|TRBV18
ASSPNLEGDTQY
>-|TRBV19
ASVHTGAGQPQH
>few|TRBV5-1
ASSPGTAGNTIY
>-|TRBV6-5
AGAGPPSYEQY
>-|TRBV7-8
ASSLGDPPRSPLH
>-|TRBV30
AWSGLRDSYGYT
>-|TRBV5-1
ASSTTGTGSSLYGYT
>-|TRBV6-5
ASSYNPGGTEAF
>-|TRBV30
AWSKGQGSEKLF
>-|TRBV5-4
ASSLEVGGLGGNTQY
>-|TRBV15
ATSRDRGSGYSNQPQH
>-|TRBV10-3
AISDWSSPDAEAF
>-|TRBV18
ASSPGRGRVRPGELF
>once|TRBV18
ASSPLGATGELF
>-|TRBV4-3
ASSQDRQVFAYGYT
>once|TRBV13
ASSLKRLEPQH
>-|TRBV18
ASSPPGLRTLYGYT
>-|TRBV3-1/TRBV3-2
ASSQDTRAGPDTQY
>-|TRBV27
ASSPWTAWGNTEAF
>-|TRBV14
ASSQLDTGELF
>-|TRBV29-1
STRKQNTEAF
>-|TRBV6-2/TRBV6-3
ASSQGQSAT